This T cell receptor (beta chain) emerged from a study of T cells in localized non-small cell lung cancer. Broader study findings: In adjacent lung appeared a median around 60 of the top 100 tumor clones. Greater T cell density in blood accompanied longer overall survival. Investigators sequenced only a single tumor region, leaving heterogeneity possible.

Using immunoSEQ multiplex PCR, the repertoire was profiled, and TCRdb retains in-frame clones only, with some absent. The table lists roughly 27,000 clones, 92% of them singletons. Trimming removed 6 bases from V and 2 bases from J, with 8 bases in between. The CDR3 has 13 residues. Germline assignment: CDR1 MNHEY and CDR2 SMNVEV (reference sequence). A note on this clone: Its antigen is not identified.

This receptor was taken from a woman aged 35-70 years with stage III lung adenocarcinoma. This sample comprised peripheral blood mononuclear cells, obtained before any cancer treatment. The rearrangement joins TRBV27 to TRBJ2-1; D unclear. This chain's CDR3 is CASSPFPYNEQFF. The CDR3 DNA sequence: TGTGCCAGCAGCCCCTTCCCCTACAATGAGCAGTTCTTC.